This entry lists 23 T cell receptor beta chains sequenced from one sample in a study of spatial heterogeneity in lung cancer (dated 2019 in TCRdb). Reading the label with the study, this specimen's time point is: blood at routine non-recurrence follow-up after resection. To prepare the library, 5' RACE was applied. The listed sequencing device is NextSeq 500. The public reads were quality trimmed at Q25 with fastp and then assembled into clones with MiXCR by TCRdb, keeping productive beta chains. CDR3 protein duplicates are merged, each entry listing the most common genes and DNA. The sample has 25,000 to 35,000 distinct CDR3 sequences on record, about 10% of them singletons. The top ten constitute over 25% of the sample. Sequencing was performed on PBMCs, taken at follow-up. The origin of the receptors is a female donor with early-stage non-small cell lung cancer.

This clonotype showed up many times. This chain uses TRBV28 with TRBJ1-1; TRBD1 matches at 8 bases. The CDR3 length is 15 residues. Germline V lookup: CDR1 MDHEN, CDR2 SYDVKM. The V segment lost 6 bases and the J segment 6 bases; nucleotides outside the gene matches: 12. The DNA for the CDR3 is TGTGCCAGCAGCGAGACGACAGGGGTGATCGCTGAAGCTTTCTTT. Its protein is CASSETTGVIAEAFF.

This chain's CDR3 is CASSQRGILAKNIQYF. The DNA for the CDR3 is TGTGCCAGCAGCCAGAGGGGGATCTTAGCCAAAAACATTCAGTACTTC. This rearrangement joins TRBV7-8 to TRBJ2-4; D might be TRBD1 (6 bases). V was trimmed by 5 bases and J by 0 bases, leaving 14 bases between them. The CDR3 contains 16 residues. Germline V gives CDR1 SGHVS, CDR2 FQNEAQ.

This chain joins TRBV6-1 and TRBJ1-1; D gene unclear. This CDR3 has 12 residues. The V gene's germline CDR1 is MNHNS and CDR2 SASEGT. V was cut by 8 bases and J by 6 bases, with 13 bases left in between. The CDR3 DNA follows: TGTGCCAGCGGGTTCTTGGGAGCTGAAGCTTTCTTT. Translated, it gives CASGFLGAEAFF.

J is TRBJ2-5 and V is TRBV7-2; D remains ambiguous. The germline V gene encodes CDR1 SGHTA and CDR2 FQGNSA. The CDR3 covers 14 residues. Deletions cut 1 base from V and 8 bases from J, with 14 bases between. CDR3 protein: CASSLDSVEGTQYF. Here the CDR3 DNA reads TGTGCCAGCAGCTTAGATTCGGTCGAAGGCACCCAGTACTTC.

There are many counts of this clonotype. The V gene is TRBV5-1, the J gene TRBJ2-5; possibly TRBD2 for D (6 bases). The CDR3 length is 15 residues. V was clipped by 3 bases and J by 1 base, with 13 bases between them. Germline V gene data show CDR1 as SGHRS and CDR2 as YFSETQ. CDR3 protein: CASSYASGLQETQYF. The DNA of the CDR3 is TGCGCCAGCAGCTACGCCTCGGGACTCCAAGAGACCCAGTACTTC.

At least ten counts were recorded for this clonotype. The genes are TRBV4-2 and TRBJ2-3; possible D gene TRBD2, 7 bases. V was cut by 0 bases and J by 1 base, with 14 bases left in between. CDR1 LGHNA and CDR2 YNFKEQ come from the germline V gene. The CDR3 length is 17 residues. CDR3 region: CASSQEGAGARTDTQYF. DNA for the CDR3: TGTGCCAGCAGCCAAGAAGGCGCGGGGGCTCGCACAGATACGCAGTATTTT.

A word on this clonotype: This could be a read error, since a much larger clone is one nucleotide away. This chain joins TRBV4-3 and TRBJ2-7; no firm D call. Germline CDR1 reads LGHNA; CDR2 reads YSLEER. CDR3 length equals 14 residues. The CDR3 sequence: CAGSPASARNEQYF. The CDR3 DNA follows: TGCGCCGGCAGCCCTGCGTCCGCCAGGAACGAGCAGTACTTC.

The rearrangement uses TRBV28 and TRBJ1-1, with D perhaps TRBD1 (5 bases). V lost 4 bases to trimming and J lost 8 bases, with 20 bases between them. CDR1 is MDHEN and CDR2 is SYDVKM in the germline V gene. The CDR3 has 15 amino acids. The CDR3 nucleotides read TGTGCCAGCAGTTCAACCGGGACGGCTAGGCTAGAAGCTTTCTTT. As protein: CASSSTGTARLEAFF.

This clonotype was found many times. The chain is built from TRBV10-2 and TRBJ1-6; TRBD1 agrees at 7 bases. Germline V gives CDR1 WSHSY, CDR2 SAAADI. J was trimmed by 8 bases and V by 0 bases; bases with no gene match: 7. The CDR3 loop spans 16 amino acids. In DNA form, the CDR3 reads TGCGCCAGCAGTGAGTCGGGATTACAGGGGCATTCACCCCTCCACTTT. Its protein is CASSESGLQGHSPLHF.

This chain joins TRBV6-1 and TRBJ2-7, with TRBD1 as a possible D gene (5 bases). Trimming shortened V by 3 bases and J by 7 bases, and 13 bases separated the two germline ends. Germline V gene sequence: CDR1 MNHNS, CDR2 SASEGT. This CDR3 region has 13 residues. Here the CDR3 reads CASSELAGIEQYF. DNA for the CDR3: TGTGCCAGCAGTGAGTTAGCAGGGATAGAGCAGTACTTC.

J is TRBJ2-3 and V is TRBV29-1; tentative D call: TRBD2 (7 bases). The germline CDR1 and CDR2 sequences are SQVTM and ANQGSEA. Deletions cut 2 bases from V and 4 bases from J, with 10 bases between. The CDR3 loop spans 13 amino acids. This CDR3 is CSVEKGGADTQYF. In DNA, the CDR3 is TGCAGCGTTGAAAAGGGGGGGGCAGATACGCAGTATTTT.

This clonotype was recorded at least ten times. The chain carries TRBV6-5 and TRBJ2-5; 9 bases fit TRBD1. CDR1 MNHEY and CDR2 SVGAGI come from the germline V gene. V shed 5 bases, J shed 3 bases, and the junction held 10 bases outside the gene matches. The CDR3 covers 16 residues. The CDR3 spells CASSHLPGQGEETQYF. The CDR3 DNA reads TGTGCCAGCAGTCACCTCCCGGGACAGGGAGAAGAGACCCAGTACTTC.

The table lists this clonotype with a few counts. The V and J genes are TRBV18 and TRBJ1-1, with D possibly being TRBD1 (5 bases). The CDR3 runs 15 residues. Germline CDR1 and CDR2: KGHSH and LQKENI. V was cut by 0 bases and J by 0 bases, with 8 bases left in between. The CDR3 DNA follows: TGTGCCAGCTCACCACCCCAGGGCATGAACACTGAAGCTTTCTTT. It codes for CASSPPQGMNTEAFF.

The CDR3 sequence is CSASRDRTSGNTIYF. DNA for the CDR3: TGCAGTGCTAGCCGGGACAGGACCTCTGGAAACACCATATATTTT. V is TRBV20-1 and J is TRBJ1-3; TRBD1 aligns across 8 bases. The length of the CDR3 is 15 residues. Germline CDR1 is DFQATT and CDR2 is SNEGSKA (reference sequence). Trimming took 3 bases from V and 0 from J; bases not matched to a gene: 4.

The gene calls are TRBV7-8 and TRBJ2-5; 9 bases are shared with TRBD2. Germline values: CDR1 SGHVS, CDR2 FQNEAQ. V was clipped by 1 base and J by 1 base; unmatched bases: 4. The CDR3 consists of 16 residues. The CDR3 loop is CASSLGTAGGQETQYF. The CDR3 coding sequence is TGTGCCAGCAGCTTAGGTACAGCGGGGGGCCAAGAGACCCAGTACTTC.

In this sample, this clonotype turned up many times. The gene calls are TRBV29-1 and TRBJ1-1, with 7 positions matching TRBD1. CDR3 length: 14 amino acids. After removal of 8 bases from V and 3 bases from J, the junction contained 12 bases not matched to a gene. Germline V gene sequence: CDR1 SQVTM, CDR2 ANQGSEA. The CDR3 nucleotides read TGCAGCTCTCAGGAACCAGGGGGGTACACTGAAGCTTTCTTT. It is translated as CSSQEPGGYTEAFF.

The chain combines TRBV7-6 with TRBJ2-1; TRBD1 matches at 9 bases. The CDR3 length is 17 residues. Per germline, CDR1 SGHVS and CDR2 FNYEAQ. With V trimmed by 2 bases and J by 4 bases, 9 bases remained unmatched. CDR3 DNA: TGTGCCAGCAGCTTACCTCGGACAGGGGAGAAGTACAATGAGCAGTTCTTC. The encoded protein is CASSLPRTGEKYNEQFF.

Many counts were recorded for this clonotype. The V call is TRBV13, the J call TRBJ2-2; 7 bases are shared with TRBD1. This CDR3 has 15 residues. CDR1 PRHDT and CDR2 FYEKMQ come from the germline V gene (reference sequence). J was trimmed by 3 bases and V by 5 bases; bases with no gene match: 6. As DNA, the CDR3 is TGTGCCAGCAGCCCGGTGACAGGGTACACCGGGGAGCTGTTTTTT. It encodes CASSPVTGYTGELFF.

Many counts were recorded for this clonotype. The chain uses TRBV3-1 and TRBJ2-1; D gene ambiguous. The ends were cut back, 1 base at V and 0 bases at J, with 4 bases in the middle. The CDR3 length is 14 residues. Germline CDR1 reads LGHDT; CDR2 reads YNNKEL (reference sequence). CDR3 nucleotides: TGTGCCAGCAGCCAAGGTGTCTCCTACAATGAGCAGTTCTTC. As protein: CASSQGVSYNEQFF.

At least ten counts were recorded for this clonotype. CDR3: CASSQESSSYEQYF. The DNA of the CDR3 is TGCGCCAGCAGCCAAGAGTCTAGCTCCTACGAGCAGTACTTC. The chain recombines TRBV4-1 with TRBJ2-7; unclear D gene. V was shortened by 0 bases and J by 0 bases, with 6 bases between the two germline ends. Germline assignment: CDR1 MGHRA and CDR2 YSYEKL. The CDR3 runs to 14 residues.

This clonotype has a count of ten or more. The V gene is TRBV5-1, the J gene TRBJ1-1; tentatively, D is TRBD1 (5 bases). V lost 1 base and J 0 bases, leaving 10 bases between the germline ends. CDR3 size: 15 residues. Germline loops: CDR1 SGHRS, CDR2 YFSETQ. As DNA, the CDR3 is TGCGCCAGCAGCTTGAACCAGGGAGTGAACACTGAAGCTTTCTTT. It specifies CASSLNQGVNTEAFF.

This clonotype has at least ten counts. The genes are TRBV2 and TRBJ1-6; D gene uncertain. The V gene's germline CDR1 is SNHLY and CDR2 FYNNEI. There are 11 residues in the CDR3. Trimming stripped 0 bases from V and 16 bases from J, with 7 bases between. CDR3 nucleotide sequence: TGTGCCAGCAGTGAAGCGACACGGCTCCACTTT. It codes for CASSEATRLHF.

The CDR3 loop reads CASSLVFGELFF. The CDR3 DNA follows: TGTGCCAGCAGCTTGGTTTTCGGGGAGCTGTTTTTT. The chain employs TRBV5-6 and TRBJ2-2; D unclear. Germline V gene lookup returns CDR1 SGHDT and CDR2 YYEEEE. Deletions cut 0 bases from V and 7 bases from J, with 4 bases between. The CDR3 is 12 residues long.